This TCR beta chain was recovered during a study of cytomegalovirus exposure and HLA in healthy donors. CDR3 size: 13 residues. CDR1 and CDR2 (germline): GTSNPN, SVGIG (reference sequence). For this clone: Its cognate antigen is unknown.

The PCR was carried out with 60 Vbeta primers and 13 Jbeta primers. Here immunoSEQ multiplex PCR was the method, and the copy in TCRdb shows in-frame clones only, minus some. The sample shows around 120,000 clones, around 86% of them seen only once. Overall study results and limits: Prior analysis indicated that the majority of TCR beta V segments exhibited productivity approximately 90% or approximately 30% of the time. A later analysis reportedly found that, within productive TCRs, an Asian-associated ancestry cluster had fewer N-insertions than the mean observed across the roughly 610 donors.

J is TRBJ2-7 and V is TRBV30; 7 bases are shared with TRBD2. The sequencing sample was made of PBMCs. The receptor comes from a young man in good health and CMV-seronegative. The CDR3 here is CAGRGGWGYEQYF. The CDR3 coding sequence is TGTGCGGGGAGGGGAGGATGGGGCTACGAGCAGTACTTC.